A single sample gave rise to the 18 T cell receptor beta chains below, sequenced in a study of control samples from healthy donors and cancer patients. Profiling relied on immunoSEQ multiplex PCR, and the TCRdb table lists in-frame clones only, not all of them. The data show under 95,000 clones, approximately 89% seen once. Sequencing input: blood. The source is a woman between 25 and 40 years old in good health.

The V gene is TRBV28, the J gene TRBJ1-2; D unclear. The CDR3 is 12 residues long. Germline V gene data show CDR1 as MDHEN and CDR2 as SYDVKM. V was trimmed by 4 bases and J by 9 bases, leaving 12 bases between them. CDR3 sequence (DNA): TGTGCCAGCAGTTCCGCTGAAACGCGCTACACCTTC. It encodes CASSSAETRYTF.

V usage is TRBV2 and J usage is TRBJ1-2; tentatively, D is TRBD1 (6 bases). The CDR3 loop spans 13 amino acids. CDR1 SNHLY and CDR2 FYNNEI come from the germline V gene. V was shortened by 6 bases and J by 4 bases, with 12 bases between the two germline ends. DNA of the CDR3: TGTGCCAGCAGCGGTCAGGGGATCTATGGCTACACCTTC. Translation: CASSGQGIYGYTF.

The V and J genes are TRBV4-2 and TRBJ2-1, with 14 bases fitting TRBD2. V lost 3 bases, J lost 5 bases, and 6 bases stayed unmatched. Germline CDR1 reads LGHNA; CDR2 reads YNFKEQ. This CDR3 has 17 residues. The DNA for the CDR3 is TGTGCCAGCAGCCATGGCCCGGGACTAGCGGGGGACAATGAGCAGTTCTTC. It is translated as CASSHGPGLAGDNEQFF.

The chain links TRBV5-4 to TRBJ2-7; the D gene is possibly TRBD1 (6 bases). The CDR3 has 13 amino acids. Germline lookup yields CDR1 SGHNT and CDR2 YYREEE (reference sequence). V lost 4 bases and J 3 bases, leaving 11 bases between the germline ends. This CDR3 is CASSLDRIYEQYF. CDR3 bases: TGTGCCAGCAGCCTAGACAGGATCTACGAGCAGTACTTC.

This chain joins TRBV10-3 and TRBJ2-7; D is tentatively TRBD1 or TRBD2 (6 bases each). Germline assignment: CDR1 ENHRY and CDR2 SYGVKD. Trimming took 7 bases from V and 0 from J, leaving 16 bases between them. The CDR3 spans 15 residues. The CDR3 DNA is TGTGCCATCAAGCCGTGGGGGGCCTCCTCCTACGAGCAGTACTTC. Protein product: CAIKPWGASSYEQYF.

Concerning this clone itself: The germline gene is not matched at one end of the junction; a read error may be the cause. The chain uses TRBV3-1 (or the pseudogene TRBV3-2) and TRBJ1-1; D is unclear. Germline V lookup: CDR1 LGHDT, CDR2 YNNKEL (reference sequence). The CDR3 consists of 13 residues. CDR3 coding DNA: TGTGCCAGCAGCCAAGATGACCCGGTAACCCCAATCTTT. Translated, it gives CASSQDDPVTPIF.

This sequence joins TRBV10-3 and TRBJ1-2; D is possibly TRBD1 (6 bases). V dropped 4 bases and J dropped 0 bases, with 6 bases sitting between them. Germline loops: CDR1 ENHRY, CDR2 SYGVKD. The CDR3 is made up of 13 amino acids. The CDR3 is CAISGQANYGYTF. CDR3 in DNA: TGTGCCATCAGTGGACAGGCTAACTATGGCTACACCTTC.

This chain's CDR3 is CASGDTGGNQPQHF. As DNA, the CDR3 is TGCGCCAGCGGAGACACGGGAGGCAATCAGCCCCAGCATTTT. The chain has TRBV10-2 and TRBJ1-5; D call uncertain. The germline V gene has CDR1 WSHSY and CDR2 SAAADI. This CDR3 spans 14 amino acids. Trimming took 8 bases from V and 2 from J, leaving 13 bases between them.

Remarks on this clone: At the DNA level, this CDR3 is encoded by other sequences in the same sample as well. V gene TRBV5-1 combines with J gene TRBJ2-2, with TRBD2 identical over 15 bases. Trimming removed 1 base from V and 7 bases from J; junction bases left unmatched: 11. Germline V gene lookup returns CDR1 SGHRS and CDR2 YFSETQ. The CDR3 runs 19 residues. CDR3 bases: TGCGCCAGCAGCTTGAGATCCGGACTAGCGGGGGGGCCGGACGGGGAGCTGTTTTTT. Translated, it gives CASSLRSGLAGGPDGELFF. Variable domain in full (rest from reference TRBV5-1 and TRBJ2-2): KAGVTQTPRYLIKTRGQQVTLSCSPISGHRSVSWYQQTPGQGLQFLFEYFSETQRNKGNFPGRFSGRQFSNSRSEMNVSTLELGDSALYLCASSLRSGLAGGPDGELFFGEGSRLTVL.

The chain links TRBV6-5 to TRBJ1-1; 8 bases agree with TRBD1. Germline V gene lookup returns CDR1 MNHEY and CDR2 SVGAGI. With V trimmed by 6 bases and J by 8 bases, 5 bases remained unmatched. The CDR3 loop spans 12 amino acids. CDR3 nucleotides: TGTGCCAGCAGCCCCCGACAGGGGGAAGCTTTCTTT. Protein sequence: CASSPRQGEAFF.

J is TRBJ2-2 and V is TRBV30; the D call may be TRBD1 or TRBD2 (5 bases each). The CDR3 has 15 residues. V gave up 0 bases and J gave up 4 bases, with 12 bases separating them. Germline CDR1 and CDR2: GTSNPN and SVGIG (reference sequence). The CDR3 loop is CAWSVRPGSTGELFF. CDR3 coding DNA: TGTGCCTGGAGTGTACGTCCAGGGAGCACCGGGGAGCTGTTTTTT.

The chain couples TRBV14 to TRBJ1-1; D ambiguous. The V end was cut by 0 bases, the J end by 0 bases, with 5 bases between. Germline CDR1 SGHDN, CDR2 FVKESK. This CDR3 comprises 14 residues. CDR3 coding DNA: TGTGCCAGCAGCCAAGAGTATCTGAACACTGAAGCTTTCTTT. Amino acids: CASSQEYLNTEAFF.

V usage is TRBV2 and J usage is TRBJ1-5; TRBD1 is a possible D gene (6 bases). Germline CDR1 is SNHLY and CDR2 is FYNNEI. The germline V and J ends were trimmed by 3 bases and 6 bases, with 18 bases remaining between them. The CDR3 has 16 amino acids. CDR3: CASSDQGKVLVQPQHF. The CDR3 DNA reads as TGTGCCAGCAGTGACCAGGGGAAGGTATTAGTTCAGCCCCAGCATTTT.

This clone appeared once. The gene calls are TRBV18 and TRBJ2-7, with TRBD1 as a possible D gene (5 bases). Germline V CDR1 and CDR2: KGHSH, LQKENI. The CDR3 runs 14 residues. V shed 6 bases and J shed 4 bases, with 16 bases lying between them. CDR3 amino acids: CASSPSLDSYEQYF. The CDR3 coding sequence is TGTGCCAGCTCTCCCAGCCTCGACAGTTACGAGCAGTACTTC. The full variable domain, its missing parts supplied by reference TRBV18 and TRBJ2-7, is NAGVMQNPRHLVRRRGQEARLRCSPMKGHSHVYWYRQLPEEGLKFMVYLQKENIIDESGMPKERFSAEFPKEGPSILRIQQVVRGDSAAYFCASSPSLDSYEQYFGPGTRLTVT.

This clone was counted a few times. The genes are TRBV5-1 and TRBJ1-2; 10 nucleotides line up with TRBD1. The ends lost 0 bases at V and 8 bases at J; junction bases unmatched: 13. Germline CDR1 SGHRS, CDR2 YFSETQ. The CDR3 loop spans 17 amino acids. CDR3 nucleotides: TGCGCCAGCAGCTTGGATGGGACAGGGGCGCTCAGAGACGGCTACACCTTC. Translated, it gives CASSLDGTGALRDGYTF.

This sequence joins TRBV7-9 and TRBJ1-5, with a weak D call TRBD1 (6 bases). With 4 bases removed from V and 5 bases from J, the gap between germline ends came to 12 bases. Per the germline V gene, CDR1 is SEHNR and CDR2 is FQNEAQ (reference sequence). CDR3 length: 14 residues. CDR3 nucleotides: TGTGCCAGCAGCTCACAGGGTTTTGATCAGCCCCAGCATTTT. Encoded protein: CASSSQGFDQPQHF.

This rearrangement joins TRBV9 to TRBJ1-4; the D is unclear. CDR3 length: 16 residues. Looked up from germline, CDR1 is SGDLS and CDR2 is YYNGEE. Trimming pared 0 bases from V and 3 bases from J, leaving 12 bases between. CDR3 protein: CASSVAGGIPNEKLFF. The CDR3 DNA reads TGTGCCAGCAGCGTAGCGGGCGGGATCCCTAATGAAAAACTGTTTTTT.

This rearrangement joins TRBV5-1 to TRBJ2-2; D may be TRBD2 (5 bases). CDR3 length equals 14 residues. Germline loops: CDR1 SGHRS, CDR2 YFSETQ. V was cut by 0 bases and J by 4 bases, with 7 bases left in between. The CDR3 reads CASSLAGVTGELFF. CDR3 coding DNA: TGCGCCAGCAGCTTGGCCGGGGTCACCGGGGAGCTGTTTTTT.